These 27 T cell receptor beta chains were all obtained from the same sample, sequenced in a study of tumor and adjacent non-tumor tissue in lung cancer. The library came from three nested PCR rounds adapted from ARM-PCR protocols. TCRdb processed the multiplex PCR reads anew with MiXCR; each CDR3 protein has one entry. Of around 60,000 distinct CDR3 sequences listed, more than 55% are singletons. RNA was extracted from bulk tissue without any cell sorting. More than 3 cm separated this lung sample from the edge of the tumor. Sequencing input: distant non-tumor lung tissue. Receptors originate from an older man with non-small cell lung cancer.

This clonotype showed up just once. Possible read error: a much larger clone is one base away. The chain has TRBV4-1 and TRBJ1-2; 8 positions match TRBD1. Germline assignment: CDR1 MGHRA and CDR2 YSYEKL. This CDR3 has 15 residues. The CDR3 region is CASSHPGGAKYGYAF. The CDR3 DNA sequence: TGCGCCAGCAGCCACCCAGGGGGCGCAAAATATGGCTACGCCTTC.

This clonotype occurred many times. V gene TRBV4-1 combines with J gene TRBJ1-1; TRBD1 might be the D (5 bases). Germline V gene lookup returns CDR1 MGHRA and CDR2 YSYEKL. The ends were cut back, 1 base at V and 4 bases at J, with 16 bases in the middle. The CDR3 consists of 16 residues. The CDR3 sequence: CASSQGIPGWATEAFF. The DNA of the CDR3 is TGCGCCAGCAGCCAAGGAATTCCAGGGTGGGCCACTGAAGCTTTCTTT.

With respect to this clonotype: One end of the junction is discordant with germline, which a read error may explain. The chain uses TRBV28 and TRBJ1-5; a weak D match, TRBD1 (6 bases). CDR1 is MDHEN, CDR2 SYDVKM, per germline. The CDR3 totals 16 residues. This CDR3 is CAISSNLSGGNQPQHF. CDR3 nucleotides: TGTGCCATCAGTTCAAATCTCTCAGGGGGCAATCAGCCCCAGCATTTT. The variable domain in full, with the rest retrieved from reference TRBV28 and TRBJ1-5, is DVKVTQSSRYLVKRTGEKVFLECVQDMDHENMFWYRQDPGLGLRLIYFSYDVKMKEKGDIPEGYSVSREKKERFSLILESASTNQTSMYLCAISSNLSGGNQPQHFGDGTRLSIL.

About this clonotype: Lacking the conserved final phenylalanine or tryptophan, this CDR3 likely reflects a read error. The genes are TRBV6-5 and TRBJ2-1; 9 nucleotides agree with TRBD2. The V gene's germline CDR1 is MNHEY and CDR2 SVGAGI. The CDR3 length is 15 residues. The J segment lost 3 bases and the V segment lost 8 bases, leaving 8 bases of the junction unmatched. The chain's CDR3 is CASHEGRGGYNEQFI. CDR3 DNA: TGTGCCAGCCACGAAGGGCGGGGGGGCTACAATGAGCAGTTCATC.

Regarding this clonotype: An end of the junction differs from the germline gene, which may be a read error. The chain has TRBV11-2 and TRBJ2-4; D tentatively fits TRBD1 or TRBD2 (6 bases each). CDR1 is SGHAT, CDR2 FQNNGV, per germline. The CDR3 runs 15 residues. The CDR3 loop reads CASTHQGLRENIQYF. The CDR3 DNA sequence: TGTGCCAGCACCCACCAGGGGTTGCGGGAAAACATTCAGTATTTC. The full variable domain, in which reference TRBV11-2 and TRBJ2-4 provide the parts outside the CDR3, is EAGVAQSPRYKIIEKRQSVAFWCNPISGHATLYWYQQILGQGPKLLIQFQNNGVVDDSQLPKDRFSAERLKGVDSTLKIQPAKLEDSAVYLCASTHQGLRENIQYFGAGTRLSVL.

CDR3 sequence reads: CSAPARGGRDTQYF. CDR3 in DNA: TGCAGTGCTCCGGCCCGGGGGGGCAGGGATACGCAGTATTTT. The chain carries TRBV20-1 and TRBJ2-3; 8 bases fit TRBD2. This CDR3 region has 14 residues. Germline loops: CDR1 DFQATT, CDR2 SNEGSKA (reference sequence). V shed 5 bases, J shed 6 bases, and the junction held 10 bases outside the gene matches.

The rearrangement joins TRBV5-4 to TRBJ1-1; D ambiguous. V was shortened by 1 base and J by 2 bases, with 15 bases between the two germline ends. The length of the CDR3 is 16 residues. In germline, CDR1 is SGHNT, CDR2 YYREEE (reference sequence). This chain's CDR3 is CASSLTRGRINTEAFF. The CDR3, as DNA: TGTGCCAGCAGCTTGACGCGGGGTCGCATAAACACTGAAGCTTTCTTT.

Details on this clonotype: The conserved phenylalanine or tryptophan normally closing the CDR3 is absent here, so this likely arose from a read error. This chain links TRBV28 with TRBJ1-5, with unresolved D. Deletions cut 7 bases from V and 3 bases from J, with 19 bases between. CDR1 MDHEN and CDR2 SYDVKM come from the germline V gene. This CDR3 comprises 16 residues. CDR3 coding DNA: TGTGCCAGCACACGGGTTTCGGGCCTCTTCAATCAGCCCCAGCATTCT. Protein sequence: CASTRVSGLFNQPQHS.

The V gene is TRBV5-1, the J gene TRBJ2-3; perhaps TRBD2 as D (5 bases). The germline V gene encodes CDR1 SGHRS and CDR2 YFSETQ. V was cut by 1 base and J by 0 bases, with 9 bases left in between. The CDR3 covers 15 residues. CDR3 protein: CASSLSGSSTDTQYF. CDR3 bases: TGCGCCAGCAGCTTGAGCGGCTCTAGCACAGATACGCAGTATTTT.

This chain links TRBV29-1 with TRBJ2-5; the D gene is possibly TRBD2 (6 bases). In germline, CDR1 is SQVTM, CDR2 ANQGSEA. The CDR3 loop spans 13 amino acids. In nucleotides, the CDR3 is TGCAGTCTTAGGGAGGAGCTTCAAGAGACCCAGTACTTC. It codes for CSLREELQETQYF.

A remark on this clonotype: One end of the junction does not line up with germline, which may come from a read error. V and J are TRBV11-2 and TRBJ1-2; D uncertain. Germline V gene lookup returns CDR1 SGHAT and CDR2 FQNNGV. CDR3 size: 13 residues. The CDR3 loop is CASSLVGWYGYIF. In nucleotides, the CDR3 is TGTGCCAGCAGCTTAGTTGGATGGTATGGCTACATCTTC.

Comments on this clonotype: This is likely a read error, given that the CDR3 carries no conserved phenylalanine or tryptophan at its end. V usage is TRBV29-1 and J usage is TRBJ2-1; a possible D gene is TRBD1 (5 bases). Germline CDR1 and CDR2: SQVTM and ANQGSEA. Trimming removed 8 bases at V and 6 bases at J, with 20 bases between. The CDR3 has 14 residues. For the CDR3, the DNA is TGCAGCACCGGGTGGCAGGGAACGTCCAATGAGCAGTTCCTC. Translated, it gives CSTGWQGTSNEQFL.

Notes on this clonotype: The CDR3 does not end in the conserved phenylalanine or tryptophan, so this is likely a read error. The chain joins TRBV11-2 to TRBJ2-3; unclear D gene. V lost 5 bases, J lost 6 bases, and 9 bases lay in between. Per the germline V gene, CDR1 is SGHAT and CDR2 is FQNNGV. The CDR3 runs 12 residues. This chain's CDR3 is CASSPQRDTQYL. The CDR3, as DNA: TGTGCCAGCAGCCCACAACGGGATACGCAGTATTTA.

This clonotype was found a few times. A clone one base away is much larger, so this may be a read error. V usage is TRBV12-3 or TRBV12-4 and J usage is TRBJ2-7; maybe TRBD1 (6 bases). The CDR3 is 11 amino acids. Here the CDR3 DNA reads TGTGCCATCAGTCGACAGGCCGAGCAGTACTTC. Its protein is CAISRQAEQYF.

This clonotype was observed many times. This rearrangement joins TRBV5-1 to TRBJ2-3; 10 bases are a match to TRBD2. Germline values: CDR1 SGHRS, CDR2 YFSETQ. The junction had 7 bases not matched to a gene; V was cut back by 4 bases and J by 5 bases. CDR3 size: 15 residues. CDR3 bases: TGCGCCAGCAGCAAGGCTAGCGGGAGAGGAGATACGCAGTATTTT. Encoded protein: CASSKASGRGDTQYF.

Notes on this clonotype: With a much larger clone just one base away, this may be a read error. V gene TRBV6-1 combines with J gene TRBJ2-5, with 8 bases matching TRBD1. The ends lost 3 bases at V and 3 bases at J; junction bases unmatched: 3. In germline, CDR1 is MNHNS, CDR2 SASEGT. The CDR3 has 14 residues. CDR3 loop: CASSDLDREETQYF. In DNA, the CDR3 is TGTGCCAGCAGTGATCTGGACAGGGAAGAGACCCAGTACTTC.

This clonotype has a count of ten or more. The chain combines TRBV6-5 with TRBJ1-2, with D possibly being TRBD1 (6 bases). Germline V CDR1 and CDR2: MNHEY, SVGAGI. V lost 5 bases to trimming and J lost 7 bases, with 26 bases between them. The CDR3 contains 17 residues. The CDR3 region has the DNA TGTGCCAGCAGTCCTGAAGCGGGACATATCTCCCCCGGTGGCTACACCTTC. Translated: CASSPEAGHISPGGYTF.

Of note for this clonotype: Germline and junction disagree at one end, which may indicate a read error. The CDR3 reads CTSSPPLAGVVKQYF. The CDR3 bases are TGTACCAGCAGCCCACCCTTAGCGGGAGTAGTCAAGCAGTACTTC. The chain is built from TRBV11-2 and TRBJ2-7, with TRBD2 matching over 9 bases. Germline lookup yields CDR1 SGHAT and CDR2 FQNNGV. CDR3 length: 15 amino acids.

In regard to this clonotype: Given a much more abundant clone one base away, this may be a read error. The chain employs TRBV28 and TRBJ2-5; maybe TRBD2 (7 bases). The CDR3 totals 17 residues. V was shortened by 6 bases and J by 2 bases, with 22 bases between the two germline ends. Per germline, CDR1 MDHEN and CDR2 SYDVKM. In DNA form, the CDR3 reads TGTGCCAGCAGACAACTCGAGGGGGGGACAAGACAAGAGACCCAGTACTTC. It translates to CASRQLEGGTRQETQYF.

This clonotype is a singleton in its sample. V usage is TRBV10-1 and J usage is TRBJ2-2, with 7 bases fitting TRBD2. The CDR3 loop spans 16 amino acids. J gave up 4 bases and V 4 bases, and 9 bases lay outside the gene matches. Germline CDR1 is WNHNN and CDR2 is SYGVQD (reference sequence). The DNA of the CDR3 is TGCGCCAGCAGTGTGACCTTGACTAGCACCACCGGGGAGCTGTTTTTT. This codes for CASSVTLTSTTGELFF.

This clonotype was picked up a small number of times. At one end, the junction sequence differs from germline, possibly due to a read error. The CDR3 loop reads CASTASTDTQYF. DNA for the CDR3: TGTGCCAGCACTGCTAGCACTGATACGCAGTATTTT. The V call is TRBV28, the J call TRBJ2-3; D perhaps matches TRBD2 (5 bases). From germline, CDR1 is MDHEN and CDR2 SYDVKM. The CDR3 contains 12 residues.

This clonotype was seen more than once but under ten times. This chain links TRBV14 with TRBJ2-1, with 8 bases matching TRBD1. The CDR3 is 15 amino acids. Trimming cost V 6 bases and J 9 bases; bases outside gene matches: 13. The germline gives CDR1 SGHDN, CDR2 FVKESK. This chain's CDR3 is CASSPGQGRRSEQFF. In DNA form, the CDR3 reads TGTGCCAGCAGTCCAGGACAGGGACGTAGGAGTGAGCAGTTCTTC.

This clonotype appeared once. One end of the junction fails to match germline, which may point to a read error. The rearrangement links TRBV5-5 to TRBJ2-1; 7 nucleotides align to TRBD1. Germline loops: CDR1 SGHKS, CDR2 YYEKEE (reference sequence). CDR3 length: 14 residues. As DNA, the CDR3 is TGTGTCAGCAACTTCTGGGACAGCTACAATGAGCAGTCCTTC. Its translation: CVSNFWDSYNEQSF.

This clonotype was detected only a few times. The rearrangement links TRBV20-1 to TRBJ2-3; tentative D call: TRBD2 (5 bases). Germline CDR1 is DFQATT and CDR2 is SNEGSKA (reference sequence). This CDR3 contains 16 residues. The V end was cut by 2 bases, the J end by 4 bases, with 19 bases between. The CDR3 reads CSARFVGVEGPDTQYF. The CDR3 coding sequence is TGCAGTGCTAGATTCGTTGGGGTAGAGGGTCCAGATACGCAGTATTTT.

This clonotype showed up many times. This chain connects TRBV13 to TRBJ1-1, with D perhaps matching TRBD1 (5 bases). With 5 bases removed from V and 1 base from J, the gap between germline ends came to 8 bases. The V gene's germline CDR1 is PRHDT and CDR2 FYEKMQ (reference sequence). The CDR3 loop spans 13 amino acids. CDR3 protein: CASSRTRNTEAFF. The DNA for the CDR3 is TGTGCCAGCAGCCGGACACGGAACACTGAAGCTTTCTTT.

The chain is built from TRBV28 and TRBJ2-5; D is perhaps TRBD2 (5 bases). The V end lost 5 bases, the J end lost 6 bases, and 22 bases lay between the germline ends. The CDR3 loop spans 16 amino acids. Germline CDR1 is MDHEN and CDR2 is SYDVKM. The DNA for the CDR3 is TGTGCCAGCAGTCCCCCCCGAGGGCCGAAGGTGAAGACCCAGTACTTC. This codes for CASSPPRGPKVKTQYF.

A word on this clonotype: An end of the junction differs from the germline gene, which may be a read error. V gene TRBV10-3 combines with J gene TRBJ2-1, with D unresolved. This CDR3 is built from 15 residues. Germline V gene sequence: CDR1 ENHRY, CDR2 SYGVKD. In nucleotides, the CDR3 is TGTGCCATCAGTGAGCCGTCCAGGAGTGAGCATGAGCAGTCCTTC. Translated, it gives CAISEPSRSEHEQSF.